The 28 T cell receptor beta chains presented below share a single source sample, sequenced in a study of CD8 T cells in ankylosing spondylitis. Overall study results and limits: Ankylosing spondylitis blood seemed to carry a telltale TCR beta motif made of fewer than 10 highly homologous variants.

No antigen has been assigned to these receptors. TCRdb fed the 5' RACE reads into MiXCR, producing one record per CDR3 protein. The top ten hold nearly 7% of the sample, which has about 540,000 distinct CDR3 sequences, roughly 13% seen once. Sequencing input: blood, either unsorted or a sorted T cell fraction (not recorded which). The receptors originated from a male donor with ankylosing spondylitis.

CDR3 sequence (DNA): TGTGCCAGCAGTGGTGATAGGACTAGCCCGCCAGATACGCAGTATTTT. Amino acids: CASSGDRTSPPDTQYF. V is TRBV6-1 and J is TRBJ2-3, with 8 bases identical to TRBD2. The CDR3 extends over 16 amino acids. CDR1 and CDR2 (germline): MNHNS, SASEGT. The J segment lost 4 bases and the V segment lost 4 bases, leaving 10 bases of the junction unmatched.

This clonotype has just a few counts. The DNA for the CDR3 is TGTGCCAGCAGCTTAGAACAGACGGAAGCTTTCTTT. Protein product: CASSLEQTEAFF. V gene TRBV7-2 combines with J gene TRBJ1-1; D remains ambiguous. Trimming cost V 1 base and J 8 bases, with 8 bases left between them. The CDR3 runs 12 residues. Germline assignment: CDR1 SGHTA and CDR2 FQGNSA.

Notes on this clonotype: A much larger clone differs from this one at a single base, so this may be a read error. The V and J genes are TRBV15 and TRBJ2-1, with D uncertain. V shed 1 base and J shed 7 bases, with 17 bases lying between them. Per germline, CDR1 LNHNV and CDR2 YYDKDF (reference sequence). This CDR3 contains 16 residues. The DNA of the CDR3 is TGTGCCACCAGCAGAGTTGGAGAGATCGTCGTAAATGAGCAGTTCTTC. Amino acids: CATSRVGEIVVNEQFF.

In regard to this clonotype: The junction shows a germline mismatch at one end, possibly a read error. The rearrangement links TRBV4-2 to TRBJ2-2; D is ambiguous. This CDR3 spans 14 amino acids. CDR1 and CDR2 from the germline V gene are LGHNA and YNFKEQ. This CDR3 reads CASSQAAKTGELFF. The CDR3 DNA reads TGTGCCAGCAGCCAAGCAGCGAAGACCGGGGAGCTGTTTTTT.

As DNA, the CDR3 is TGTGCCAGCAGTGAGAATGATCAGCCCCAGCATTTT. This sequence encodes CASSENDQPQHF. The rearrangement links TRBV3-1 to TRBJ1-5, with D unresolved. CDR1 is LGHDT, CDR2 YNNKEL, per germline (reference sequence). The CDR3 is 12 amino acids. Trimming stripped 6 bases from V and 5 bases from J, with 8 bases between.

V usage is TRBV18 and J usage is TRBJ1-4, with 10 bases that match TRBD1. CDR1 is KGHSH and CDR2 is LQKENI in the germline V gene. The CDR3 sequence is 15 residues long. V was pared by 4 bases and J by 3 bases, with 2 bases of the junction left unmatched. The CDR3 here is CASSQDRGSNEKLFF. The CDR3 DNA reads as TGTGCCAGCTCACAGGACAGGGGGTCTAATGAAAAACTGTTTTTT. The full variable domain, in which reference TRBV18 and TRBJ1-4 provide the parts outside the CDR3, is NAGVMQNPRHLVRRRGQEARLRCSPMKGHSHVYWYRQLPEEGLKFMVYLQKENIIDESGMPKERFSAEFPKEGPSILRIQQVVRGDSAAYFCASSQDRGSNEKLFFGSGTQLSVL.

This clonotype showed up just a few times. V gene TRBV7-2 combines with J gene TRBJ1-1, with TRBD1 identical over 8 bases. CDR1 is SGHTA and CDR2 is FQGNSA in the germline V gene. Trimming removed 1 base from V and 4 bases from J; junction bases left unmatched: 5. The CDR3 runs 15 residues. The CDR3 here is CASSLGTGIGTEAFF. The CDR3 DNA is TGTGCCAGCAGCTTAGGGACAGGGATCGGCACTGAAGCTTTCTTT. Full variable domain (remainder filled in from reference TRBV7-2 and TRBJ1-1): GAGVSQSPSNKVTEKGKDVELRCDPISGHTALYWYRQSLGQGLEFLIYFQGNSAPDKSGLPSDRFSAERTGGSVSTLTIQRTQQEDSAVYLCASSLGTGIGTEAFFGQGTRLTVV.

V is TRBV12-3 or TRBV12-4 and J is TRBJ2-3; 7 bases match TRBD2. Losses at the gene ends were 2 bases for V and 5 bases for J; bases not matched to a gene: 10. The CDR3 is 16 residues long. CDR3 coding DNA: TGTGCCAGCAGTTTAAGTGGCGGGAGATCACGAGATACGCAGTATTTT. Its protein is CASSLSGGRSRDTQYF.

This clonotype was seen a few times. The gene calls are TRBV7-2 and TRBJ2-1; D is uncertain. From germline, CDR1 is SGHTA and CDR2 FQGNSA. The CDR3 extends over 12 amino acids. Trimming pared 5 bases from V and 14 bases from J, leaving 16 bases between. CDR3 loop: CASSLDLPPEFF. The CDR3, as DNA: TGTGCCAGCAGCCTTGACCTCCCCCCAGAGTTCTTC.

The CDR3 DNA follows: TGTGCCAGCAGTGAGCTGGGCCTGAGCAATCAGCCCCAGCATTTT. As protein: CASSELGLSNQPQHF. The V gene is TRBV6-1, the J gene TRBJ1-5; no clear D. The CDR3 is made up of 15 amino acids. Germline CDR1 and CDR2: MNHNS and SASEGT. V was cut by 3 bases and J by 1 base, with 10 bases left in between.

Here the CDR3 DNA reads TGTGCCACCAGTGATTCAGGAGTGGTCCATAGCACAGATACGCAGTATTTT. Amino acid sequence: CATSDSGVVHSTDTQYF. The V call is TRBV24-1, the J call TRBJ2-3; D remains unclear. This CDR3 contains 17 residues. Germline V gives CDR1 KGHDR, CDR2 SFDVKD. Trimming stripped 2 bases from V and 0 bases from J, with 14 bases between.

In regard to this clonotype: Its ends do not fully match the called genes, so a read error is possible. This chain uses TRBV5-1 with TRBJ1-1; D might be TRBD1 (5 bases). Per the germline V gene, CDR1 is SGHRS and CDR2 is YFSETQ. The CDR3 has 14 amino acids. The CDR3 DNA is TGCGCCAGCAGCCGGGGGACCATGAAAACTGAAGCTTTCTTT. This codes for CASSRGTMKTEAFF.

This clonotype showed up many times. The chain employs TRBV3-1 and TRBJ2-1; possible D gene TRBD2, 6 bases. Germline V gene lookup returns CDR1 LGHDT and CDR2 YNNKEL (reference sequence). This CDR3 spans 15 amino acids. With 4 bases removed from V and 7 bases from J, the gap between germline ends came to 17 bases. The CDR3 protein is CASSPASVSRNEQFF. The DNA of the CDR3 is TGTGCCAGCAGCCCGGCTAGCGTCAGCCGAAATGAGCAGTTCTTC.

DNA for the CDR3: TGCAGCGTTGAAGTCGGCGGGGGGATAAGGAATGAGCAGTTCTTC. It specifies CSVEVGGGIRNEQFF. The rearrangement uses TRBV29-1 and TRBJ2-1, with 8 bases fitting TRBD2. V lost 1 base to trimming and J lost 7 bases; unmatched junction nucleotides: 9. The CDR3 runs to 15 residues. CDR1 is SQVTM and CDR2 is ANQGSEA in the germline V gene.

V is TRBV10-3 and J is TRBJ2-2, with 13 bases lining up with TRBD2. V shed 6 bases and J 6 bases; nucleotides not matched to a gene: 1. The germline V gene encodes CDR1 ENHRY and CDR2 SYGVKD. The CDR3 has 14 amino acids. CDR3 loop: CAISGLAGAGELFF. In DNA form, the CDR3 reads TGTGCCATCAGCGGACTAGCGGGGGCCGGGGAGCTGTTTTTT.

V is TRBV6-5 and J is TRBJ1-4; 8 nucleotides align to TRBD1. Germline loops: CDR1 MNHEY, CDR2 SVGAGI. V lost 4 bases, J lost 8 bases, and 9 bases stayed unmatched. This CDR3 spans 15 amino acids. This CDR3 is CASSSGQGMGEKLFF. The CDR3 nucleotides read TGTGCCAGCAGTTCCGGACAGGGAATGGGGGAAAAACTGTTTTTT.

This clonotype was found a few times. The chain joins TRBV12-5 to TRBJ2-3; 7 bases are a match to TRBD1. Germline V gives CDR1 LGHNT, CDR2 FRNRAP. Unmatched junction bases numbered 7, after V lost 6 bases and J lost 1 base. This CDR3 has 15 residues. The CDR3 loop reads CASGSGQVGTDTQYF. The CDR3 DNA sequence: TGTGCTAGTGGAAGTGGACAGGTGGGCACAGATACGCAGTATTTT. Looking up the rest from reference TRBV12-5 and TRBJ2-3 gives the full variable domain: DARVTQTPRHKVTEMGQEVTMRCQPILGHNTVFWYRQTMMQGLELLAYFRNRAPLDDSGMPKDRFSAEMPDATLATLKIQPSEPRDSAVYFCASGSGQVGTDTQYFGPGTRLTVL.

This clonotype was detected a few times. The rearrangement uses TRBV12-3 or TRBV12-4 and TRBJ2-3; D might be TRBD2 (6 bases). This CDR3 has 16 residues. Trimming removed 5 bases from V and 0 bases from J, with 15 bases in between. The CDR3 loop is CASSPGTLRSTDTQYF. For the CDR3, the DNA is TGTGCCAGCAGTCCAGGGACTCTCCGGAGCACAGATACGCAGTATTTT.

The CDR3 region has the DNA TGTGCCAGCAGCCCCCGGGCAGGGGGTATCGGTGGCTACACCTTC. Protein sequence: CASSPRAGGIGGYTF. V and J are TRBV5-5 and TRBJ1-2, with 7 bases matching TRBD1. The J segment lost 7 bases and the V segment lost 4 bases, leaving 13 bases of the junction unmatched. This CDR3 contains 15 residues. From germline, CDR1 is SGHKS and CDR2 YYEKEE (reference sequence).

This clonotype was seen many times. This chain joins TRBV11-2 and TRBJ1-1; D uncertain. The CDR3 runs to 14 residues. V shed 2 bases and J shed 6 bases, with 13 bases lying between them. Germline CDR1 and CDR2: SGHAT and FQNNGV. The CDR3 region has the DNA TGTGCCAGCAGCTTAAGATCAGGAGGAGCTGAAGCTTTCTTT. Amino acid sequence: CASSLRSGGAEAFF.

The chain combines TRBV5-1 with TRBJ2-1; tentatively, D is TRBD1 or TRBD2 (5 bases each). Germline CDR1 is SGHRS and CDR2 is YFSETQ. This CDR3 spans 16 amino acids. The V and J ends lost 0 bases and 1 base respectively, with 11 bases between them. CDR3 coding DNA: TGCGCCAGCAGCTTGGGGGAGCGGACATCCTACAATGAGCAGTTCTTC. Protein sequence: CASSLGERTSYNEQFF.

This clonotype was detected ten times or more. The rearrangement joins TRBV24-1 to TRBJ2-1; perhaps TRBD1 as D (6 bases). The CDR3 length is 17 residues. Germline CDR1 KGHDR, CDR2 SFDVKD. Trimming removed 0 bases from V and 9 bases from J, with 20 bases in between. This CDR3 reads CATSDLLKGQGPGEQFF. The CDR3 bases are TGTGCCACCAGTGATTTGCTAAAGGGGCAGGGGCCAGGTGAGCAGTTCTTC.

This clonotype has more than one count but fewer than ten. As DNA, the CDR3 is TGTGCCAGCAGCTTAGTTGGACATCACACAGATACGCAGTATTTT. Amino acids: CASSLVGHHTDTQYF. The gene calls are TRBV11-2 and TRBJ2-3; D is possibly TRBD1 (5 bases). Per germline, CDR1 SGHAT and CDR2 FQNNGV. Trimming took off 1 base at V and 2 bases at J, with 10 bases between the two ends. The CDR3 loop spans 15 amino acids.

The rearrangement links TRBV5-1 to TRBJ2-1; D gene uncertain. V lost 1 base and J 9 bases, leaving 11 bases between the germline ends. The CDR3 is 13 residues long. The V gene's germline CDR1 is SGHRS and CDR2 YFSETQ. The CDR3 DNA sequence: TGCGCCAGCAGCTTGCCAAAAACGGGTGAGCAGTTCTTC. Protein sequence: CASSLPKTGEQFF.

This clonotype has a handful of counts. The chain has TRBV7-9 and TRBJ2-3; 9 bases agree with TRBD1. The CDR3 is 16 residues long. After removal of 5 bases from V and 0 bases from J, the junction contained 6 bases not matched to a gene. Germline assignment: CDR1 SEHNR and CDR2 FQNEAQ (reference sequence). The CDR3 loop is CASSGDRASSTDTQYF. DNA for the CDR3: TGTGCCAGCAGCGGGGACAGGGCCTCTAGCACAGATACGCAGTATTTT.

This rearrangement joins TRBV11-1 to TRBJ2-3, with 13 bases that match TRBD2. The germline V gene encodes CDR1 SGHAT and CDR2 FQDESV (reference sequence). The V and J ends lost 2 bases and 3 bases, in that order; junction bases with no gene match: 8. There are 18 residues in the CDR3. The CDR3 DNA is TGTGCCAGCAGCTTACTGAGACTAGCGGGAGGTAGAACAGATACGCAGTATTTT. Its translation: CASSLLRLAGGRTDTQYF.

This clonotype came up a few times. The chain links TRBV20-1 to TRBJ2-1, with D unresolved. The CDR3 has 12 amino acids. CDR1 is DFQATT, CDR2 SNEGSKA, per germline (reference sequence). Trimming cost V 3 bases and J 8 bases, with 11 bases left between them. DNA for the CDR3: TGCAGTGCTAGCCCTCACGCAGATGAGCAGTTCTTC. It encodes CSASPHADEQFF.

This clonotype was seen more than once but under ten times. The chain links TRBV6-1 to TRBJ1-3; D gene uncertain. V was shortened by 4 bases and J by 4 bases, with 5 bases between the two germline ends. This CDR3 spans 12 amino acids. Germline CDR1 and CDR2: MNHNS and SASEGT. CDR3 in DNA: TGTGCCAGCAGTGGTTTCGGAAACACCATATATTTT. It is translated as CASSGFGNTIYF.